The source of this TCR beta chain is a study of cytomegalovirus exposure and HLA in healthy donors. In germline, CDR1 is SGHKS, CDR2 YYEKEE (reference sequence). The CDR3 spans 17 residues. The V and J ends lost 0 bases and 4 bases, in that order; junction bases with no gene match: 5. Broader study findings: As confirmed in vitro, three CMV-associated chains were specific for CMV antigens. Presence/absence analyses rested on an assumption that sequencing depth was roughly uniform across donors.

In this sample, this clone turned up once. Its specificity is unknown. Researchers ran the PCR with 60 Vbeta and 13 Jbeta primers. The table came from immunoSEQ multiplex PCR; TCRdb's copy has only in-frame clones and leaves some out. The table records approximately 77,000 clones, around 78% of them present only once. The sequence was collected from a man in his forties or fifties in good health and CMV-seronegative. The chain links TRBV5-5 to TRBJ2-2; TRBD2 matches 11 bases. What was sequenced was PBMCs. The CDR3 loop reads CASSLDPLAGVTGELFF. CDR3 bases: TGTGCCAGCAGCTTGGACCCACTAGCGGGAGTCACCGGGGAGCTGTTTTTT.